Listed here is a single TCR beta chain. Its antigen is not known. The junction departs from the called germline gene at one end, perhaps through a read error. The data were taken from a study of cytomegalovirus exposure and HLA in healthy donors. Looking at the study overall: A previous analysis identified 117 million unique TCR beta sequences derived from roughly 180 million T cells.

The PCR contained 60 Vbeta and 13 Jbeta primers. The repertoire was sequenced with immunoSEQ multiplex PCR; TCRdb's copy has only in-frame clones and lacks some. The repertoire holds 55,000 to 70,000 clones, with 65% to 90% as singletons. Overall study results and limits: Later analysis demonstrated an association between a missense DCLRE1C variant and TCR beta V- and J-gene trimming. Despite most TCR sequences being rare, some public TCRs occurred in many donors. An observed cluster of highly shared sequence variants was recorded as a likely sequencing artifact.

Sequenced: PBMCs. This receptor was taken from a human donor in good health.

In DNA, the CDR3 is TGTGTCAGCAGTGAAGGGGTCTTGGAGGTTTATGGCGGCTACACCTTC. It is translated as CVSSEGVLEVYGGYTF. This chain connects TRBV2 to TRBJ1-2; TRBD1 might be the D (5 bases). Germline V lookup: CDR1 SNHLY, CDR2 FYNNEI. The CDR3 loop spans 16 amino acids.